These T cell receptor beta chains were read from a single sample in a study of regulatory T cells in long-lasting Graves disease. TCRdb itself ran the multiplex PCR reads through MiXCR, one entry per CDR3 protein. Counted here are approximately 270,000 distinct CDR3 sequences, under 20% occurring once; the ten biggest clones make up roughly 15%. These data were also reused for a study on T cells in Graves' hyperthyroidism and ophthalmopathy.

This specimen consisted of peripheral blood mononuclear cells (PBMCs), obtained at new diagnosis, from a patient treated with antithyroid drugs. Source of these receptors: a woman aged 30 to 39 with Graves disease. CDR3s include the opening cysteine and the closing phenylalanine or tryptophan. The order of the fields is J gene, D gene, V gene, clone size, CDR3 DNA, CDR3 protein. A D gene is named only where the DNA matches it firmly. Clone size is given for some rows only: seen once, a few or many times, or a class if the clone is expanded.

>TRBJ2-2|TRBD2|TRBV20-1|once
TGCAGTGCTAGAGTGGCTAGCGGGGGGGCTAGCACCGGGGAGCTGTTTTTT
CSARVASGGASTGELFF
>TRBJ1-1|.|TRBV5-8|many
TGTGCCAGCAGATCGACGAAGTTCCGGGATCTTATTTCGCGCACTGAAGCTTTCTTT
CASRSTKFRDLISRTEAFF
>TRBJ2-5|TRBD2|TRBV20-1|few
TGCAGTGCGGGGGCGTTTTTTGCAGCGGGGGGCCGGGGAGAGACCCAGTACTTC
CSAGAFFAAGGRGETQYF
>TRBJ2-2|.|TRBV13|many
TGTGCCAGCAGCTTAGGCTACGAGAACACCGGGGAGCTGTTTTTT
CASSLGYENTGELFF
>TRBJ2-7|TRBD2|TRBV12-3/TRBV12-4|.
TGTGCCAGCAGTCCTGGACTAGCGGGGGGATCACCCTACGAGCAGTACTTC
CASSPGLAGGSPYEQYF
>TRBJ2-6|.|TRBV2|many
TGTGCCAGCAGTGTCTTTGGTGGGGCCAACGTCCTGACTTTC
CASSVFGGANVLTF
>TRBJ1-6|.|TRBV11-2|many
TGTGCCAGCAGCTTAGTCCGGACTAATTCACCCCTCCACTTT
CASSLVRTNSPLHF
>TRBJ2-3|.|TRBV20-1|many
TGCAGTGGGGAGTGGGAGCACACAGATACGCAGTATTTT
CSGEWEHTDTQYF
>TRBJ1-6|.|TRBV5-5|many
TGCGCCAGCAGCTCGACCCTCGGTCAGGGTAATTCACCCCTCCACTTT
CASSSTLGQGNSPLHF
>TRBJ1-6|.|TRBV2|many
TGTGCCAGCAGTTTAGCCCCAGGGGAGGTTTCACCCCTCCACTTT
CASSLAPGEVSPLHF
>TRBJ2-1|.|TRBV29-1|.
TGCAGCGTTAGGACAGTTCTAAATGAGCAGTTCTTC
CSVRTVLNEQFF
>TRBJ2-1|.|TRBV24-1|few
TGTGCCACCGGAGTGGGGGGACCTGTCAATGAGCAGTTCTTC
CATGVGGPVNEQFF
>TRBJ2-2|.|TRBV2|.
TGTGCCAGCAGGGCTGGCAGAACCGGGGAGCTGTTTTTT
CASRAGRTGELFF
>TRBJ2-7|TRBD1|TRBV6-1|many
TGTGCCAGCAGCTGGACAGGGTTGGACGAGCAGTACTTC
CASSWTGLDEQYF
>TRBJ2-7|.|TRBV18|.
TGTGCCAGCTCACGGACGGGAAACGGCTACGAGCAATACTTC
CASSRTGNGYEQYF
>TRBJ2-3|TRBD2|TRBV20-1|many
TGCAGTGCAAAGCCTGCTTTCGGGACTAGCGGGGATACAGATACGCAGTATTTT
CSAKPAFGTSGDTDTQYF
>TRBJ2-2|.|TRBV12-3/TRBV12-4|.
TGTGCCAGCAATCTTCCTTGGGCCCGCGCCGGGGAGCTGTTTTTT
CASNLPWARAGELFF
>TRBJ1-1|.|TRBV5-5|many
TGTGCCAGCAGCGTTTTGGGGGGGGAGAACACTGAAGCTTTCTTT
CASSVLGGENTEAFF
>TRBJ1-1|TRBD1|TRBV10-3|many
TGTGCCATCAGTGAAAGGGACAGGGTTTACACTGAAGCTTTCTTT
CAISERDRVYTEAFF
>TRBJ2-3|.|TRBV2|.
TGTGCCAGCAGTTCCTCCTGGGCAGCGGGCACAGATACGCAGTATTTT
CASSSSWAAGTDTQYF
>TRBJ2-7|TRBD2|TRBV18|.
TGTGCCAGCTCTCTAACACCGGGACTAGCGGGGGACACCTACGAGCAGTACTTC
CASSLTPGLAGDTYEQYF
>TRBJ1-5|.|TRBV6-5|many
TGTGCCAGCAGGTACCGGGATAATAGCAATCAGCCCCAGCATTTT
CASRYRDNSNQPQHF
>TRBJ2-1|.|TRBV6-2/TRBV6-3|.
TGTGCCAGCAGTCCGGACGCCTACAATGAGCAGTTCTTC
CASSPDAYNEQFF
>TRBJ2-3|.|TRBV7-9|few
TGTGCCAGCAGCTTATTCGGGGGGCCTAGAGATACGCAGTATTTT
CASSLFGGPRDTQYF
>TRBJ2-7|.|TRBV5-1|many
TGCGCCAGCAGCTATGGCGGGACCGAGATCTACGAGCAGTACTTC
CASSYGGTEIYEQYF
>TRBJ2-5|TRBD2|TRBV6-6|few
TGTGCCAGCGGTTACTCGAGAGCGGGGGGGAAGACCCAGTACTTC
CASGYSRAGGKTQYF
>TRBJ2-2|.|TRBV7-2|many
TGTGCCAGCAGCTTAAACTCGGGGACCGGGGAGCTGTTTTTT
CASSLNSGTGELFF
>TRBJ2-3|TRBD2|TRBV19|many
TGTGCCAGTCAGACTAGCGGGGCCGCAGATACGCAGTATTTT
CASQTSGAADTQYF
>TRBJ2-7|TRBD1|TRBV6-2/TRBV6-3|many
TGTGCCAGCAGTTACGACGGGACAGGGATCCCCTACGAGCAGTACTTC
CASSYDGTGIPYEQYF
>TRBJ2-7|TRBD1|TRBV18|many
TGTGCCAGCTCACCGTATCGGGACAGGGAAGCTTTACAGTACTTC
CASSPYRDREALQYF
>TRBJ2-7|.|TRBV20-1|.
TGCAGTGCTAGAGATCTCTTAAGGGATTCCTACGAGCAGTACTTC
CSARDLLRDSYEQYF
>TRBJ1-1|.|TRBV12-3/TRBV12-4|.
TGTGCCAGCAGTCAAGACGGGACACAAAACACTGAAGCTTTCTTT
CASSQDGTQNTEAFF
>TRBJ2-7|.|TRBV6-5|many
TGTGCCAGCAGTTACGGTGCGGGGCGGATCTACGAGCAGTACTTC
CASSYGAGRIYEQYF
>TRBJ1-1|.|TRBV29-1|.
TGCAGCGTTGAAGGACCGATGAACACTGAAGCTTTCTTT
CSVEGPMNTEAFF
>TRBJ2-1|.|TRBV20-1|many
TGCAGTGCTAGAGCAACCACCGGGTCCCAGGGCTACAATGAGCAGTTCTTC
CSARATTGSQGYNEQFF
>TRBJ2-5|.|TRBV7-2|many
TGTGCCAGCAGCTTAAGCAGAGGCCAAGAGACCCAGTACTTC
CASSLSRGQETQYF
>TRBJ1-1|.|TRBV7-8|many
TGTGCCAGCAGCCATTCCACGAACACTGAAGCTTTCTTT
CASSHSTNTEAFF
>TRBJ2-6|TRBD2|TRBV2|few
TGTGCCAGCAGCTTCCCTCCGGGGGGGAAGACTTCTGGGGCCAACGTCCTGACTTTC
CASSFPPGGKTSGANVLTF
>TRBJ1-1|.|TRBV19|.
TGTGCCAGTAAGGTGAACACTGAAGCTTTCTTT
CASKVNTEAFF
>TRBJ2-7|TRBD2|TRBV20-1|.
TGCAGTGCCGCGACTAGCGGGGTCCACGAGCAGTACTTC
CSAATSGVHEQYF
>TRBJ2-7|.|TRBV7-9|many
TGTGCCAGCAGCCTCTCAGGGAAGCAGTACTTC
CASSLSGKQYF
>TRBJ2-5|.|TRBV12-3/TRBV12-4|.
TGTGCCAGCAGTAGAATGGAGCAAGAGACCCAGTACTTC
CASSRMEQETQYF
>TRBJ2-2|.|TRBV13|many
TGTGCCAGCAGCCCAGGAATCGGCACCGGGGAGCTGTTTTTT
CASSPGIGTGELFF
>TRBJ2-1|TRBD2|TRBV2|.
TGTGCCAGCAGTGCAACTAGCGGGAGCCGATATGAGCAGTTCTTC
CASSATSGSRYEQFF
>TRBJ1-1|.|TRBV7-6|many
TGTGCCAGCAGAGCTGTAATGGGGAACACTGAAGCTTTCTTT
CASRAVMGNTEAFF
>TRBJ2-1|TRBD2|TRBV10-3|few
TGTGCCATCAGTGACCGGACTAGCGGGGGTGCGAATGAGCAGTTCTTC
CAISDRTSGGANEQFF
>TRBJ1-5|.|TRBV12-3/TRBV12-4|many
TGTGCCAGCAGTTTCCGGGTTCCCCGCAATCAGCCCCAGCATTTT
CASSFRVPRNQPQHF
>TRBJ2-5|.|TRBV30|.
TGTGCCTGGAGTGTTTCTTCAACCCAGTACTTC
CAWSVSSTQYF
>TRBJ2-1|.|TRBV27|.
TGTGCCAGCAAGACAGGCTACAATGAGCAGTTCTTC
CASKTGYNEQFF
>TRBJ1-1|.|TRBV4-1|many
TGCGCCAGCAGCCCCCACAGGGTAGGGTTGGACACTGAAGCTTTCTTT
CASSPHRVGLDTEAFF
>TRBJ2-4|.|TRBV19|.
TGTGCCAGTAGTATTCAGACAGGAAACATTCAGTACTTC
CASSIQTGNIQYF
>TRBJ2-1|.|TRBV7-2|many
TGTGCCAGCACCCGGGTGAGCGATGAGCAGTTCTTC
CASTRVSDEQFF
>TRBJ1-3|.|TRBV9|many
TGTGCCAGCAGCGTGGACGGAAACACCATATATTTT
CASSVDGNTIYF
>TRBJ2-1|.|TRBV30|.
TGTGCCTGGAGTGTATTGGGCCGAGAAAACAATGAGCAGTTCTTC
CAWSVLGRENNEQFF